This T cell receptor beta chain was captured by sequencing in a study of blood T cell repertoires in COVID-19. In the study overall: From T cells, B-cell-depleted T cells, or PBMCs came the material, which was cDNA or gDNA.

This CDR3 spans 15 amino acids. With 4 bases clipped from V and 3 bases from J, the junction kept 4 bases outside the gene matches. The germline V gene has CDR1 MNHEY and CDR2 SVGAGI. The table came from immunoSEQ multiplex PCR; TCRdb's copy has only in-frame clones and leaves some out. This table holds over 250,000 clones, around 89% found once. Cohort 3 donors were reported recovered after two negative PCRs, clearance, or symptom resolution. The sequence was collected from a man in his forties or fifties who had recovered from COVID-19. The sample consisted of PBMCs or T cells enriched from blood (not recorded which). J is TRBJ1-5 and V is TRBV6-5, with TRBD1 matching 9 bases. CDR3 in amino acids: CASSLDRGTNQPQHF. DNA for the CDR3: TGTGCCAGCAGTTTGGACAGGGGAACCAATCAGCCCCAGCATTTT.